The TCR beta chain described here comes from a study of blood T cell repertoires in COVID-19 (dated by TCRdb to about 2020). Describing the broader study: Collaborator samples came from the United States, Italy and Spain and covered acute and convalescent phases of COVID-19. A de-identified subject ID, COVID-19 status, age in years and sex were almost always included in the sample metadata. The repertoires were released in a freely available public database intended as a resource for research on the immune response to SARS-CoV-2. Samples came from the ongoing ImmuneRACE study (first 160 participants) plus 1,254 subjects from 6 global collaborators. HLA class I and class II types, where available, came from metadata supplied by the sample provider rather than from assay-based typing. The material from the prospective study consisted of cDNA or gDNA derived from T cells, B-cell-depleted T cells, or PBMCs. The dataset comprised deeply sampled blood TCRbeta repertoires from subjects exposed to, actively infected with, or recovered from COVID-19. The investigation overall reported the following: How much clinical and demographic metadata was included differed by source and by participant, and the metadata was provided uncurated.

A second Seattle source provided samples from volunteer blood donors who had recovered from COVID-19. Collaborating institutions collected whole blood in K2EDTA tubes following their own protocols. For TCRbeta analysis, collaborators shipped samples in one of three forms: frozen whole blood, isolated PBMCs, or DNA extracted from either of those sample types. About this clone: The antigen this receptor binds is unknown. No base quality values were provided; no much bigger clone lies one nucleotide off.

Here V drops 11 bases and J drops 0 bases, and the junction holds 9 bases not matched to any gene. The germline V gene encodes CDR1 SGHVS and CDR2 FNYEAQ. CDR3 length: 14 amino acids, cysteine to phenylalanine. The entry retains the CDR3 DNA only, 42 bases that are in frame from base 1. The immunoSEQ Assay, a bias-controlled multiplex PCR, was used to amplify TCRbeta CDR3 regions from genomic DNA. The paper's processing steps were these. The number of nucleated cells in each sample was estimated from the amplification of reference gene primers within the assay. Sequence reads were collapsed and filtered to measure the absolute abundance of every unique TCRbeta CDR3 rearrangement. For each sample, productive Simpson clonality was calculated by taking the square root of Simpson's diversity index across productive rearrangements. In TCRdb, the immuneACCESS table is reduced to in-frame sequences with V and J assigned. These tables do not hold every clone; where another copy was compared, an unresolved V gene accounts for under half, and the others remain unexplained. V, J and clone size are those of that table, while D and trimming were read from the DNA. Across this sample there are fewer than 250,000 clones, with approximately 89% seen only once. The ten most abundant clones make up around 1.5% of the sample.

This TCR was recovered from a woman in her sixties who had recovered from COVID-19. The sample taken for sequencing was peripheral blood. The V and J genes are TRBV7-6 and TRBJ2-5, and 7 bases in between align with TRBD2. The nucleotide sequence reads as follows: TGTGCCCTCGGGGCGGGGGTCCACCAAGAGACCCAGTACTTC. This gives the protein CALGAGVHQETQYF.